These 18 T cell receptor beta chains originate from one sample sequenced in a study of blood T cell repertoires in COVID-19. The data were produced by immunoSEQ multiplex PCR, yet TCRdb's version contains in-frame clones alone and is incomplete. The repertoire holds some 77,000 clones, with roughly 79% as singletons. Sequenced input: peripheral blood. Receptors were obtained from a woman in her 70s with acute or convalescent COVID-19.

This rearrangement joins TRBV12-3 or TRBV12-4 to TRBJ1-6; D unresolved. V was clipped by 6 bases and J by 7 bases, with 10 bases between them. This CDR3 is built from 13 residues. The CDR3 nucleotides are TGTGCCAGCAGCTTTATTAAAAATTCACCCCTCCACTTT. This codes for CASSFIKNSPLHF.

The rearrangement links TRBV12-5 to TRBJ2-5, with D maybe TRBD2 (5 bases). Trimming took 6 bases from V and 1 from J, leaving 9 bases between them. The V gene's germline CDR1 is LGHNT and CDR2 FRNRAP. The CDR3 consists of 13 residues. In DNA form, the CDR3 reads TGTGCTAGTGGCGGTGGAGGCCAAGAGACCCAGTACTTC. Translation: CASGGGGQETQYF.

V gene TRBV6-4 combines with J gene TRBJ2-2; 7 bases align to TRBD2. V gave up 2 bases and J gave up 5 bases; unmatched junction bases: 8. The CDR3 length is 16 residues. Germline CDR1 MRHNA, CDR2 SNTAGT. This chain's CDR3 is CASSDLGGRGTGELFF. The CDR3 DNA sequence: TGTGCCAGCAGTGACCTTGGCGGGAGAGGTACCGGGGAGCTGTTTTTT.

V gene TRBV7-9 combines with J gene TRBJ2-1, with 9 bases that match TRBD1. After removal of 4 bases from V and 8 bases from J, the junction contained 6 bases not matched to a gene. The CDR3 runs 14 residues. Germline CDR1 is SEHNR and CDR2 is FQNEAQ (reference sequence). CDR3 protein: CASSSRDREHEQFF. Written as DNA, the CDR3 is TGTGCCAGCAGCTCCCGGGACAGGGAACATGAGCAGTTCTTC.

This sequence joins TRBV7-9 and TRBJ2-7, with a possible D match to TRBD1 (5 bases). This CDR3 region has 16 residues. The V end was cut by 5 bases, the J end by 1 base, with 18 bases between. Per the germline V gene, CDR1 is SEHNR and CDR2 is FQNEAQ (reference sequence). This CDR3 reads CASSRDLGRSSYEQYF. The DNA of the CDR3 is TGTGCCAGCAGCCGAGACCTGGGGCGGAGTTCCTACGAGCAGTACTTC.

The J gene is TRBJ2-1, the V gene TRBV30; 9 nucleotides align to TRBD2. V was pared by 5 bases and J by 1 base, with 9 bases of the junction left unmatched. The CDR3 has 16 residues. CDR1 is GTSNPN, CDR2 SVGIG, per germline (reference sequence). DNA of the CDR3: TGTGCCTGGTCCAACGGACTAGCGTTATCCTACAATGAGCAGTTCTTC. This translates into CAWSNGLALSYNEQFF.

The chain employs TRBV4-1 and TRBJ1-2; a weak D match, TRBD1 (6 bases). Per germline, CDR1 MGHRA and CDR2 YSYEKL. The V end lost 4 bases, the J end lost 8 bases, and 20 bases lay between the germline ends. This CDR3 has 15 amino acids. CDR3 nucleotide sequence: TGCGCCAGCAGCCCCGCCGCTGATGCGGACAGAGGCTACACCTTC. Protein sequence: CASSPAADADRGYTF.

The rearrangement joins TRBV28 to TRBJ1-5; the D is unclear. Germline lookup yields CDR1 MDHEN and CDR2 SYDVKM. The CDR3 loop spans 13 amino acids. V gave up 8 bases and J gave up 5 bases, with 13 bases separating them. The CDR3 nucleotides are TGTGCCAGCTCTCGAGGAAGATATCAGCCCCAGCATTTT. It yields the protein CASSRGRYQPQHF.

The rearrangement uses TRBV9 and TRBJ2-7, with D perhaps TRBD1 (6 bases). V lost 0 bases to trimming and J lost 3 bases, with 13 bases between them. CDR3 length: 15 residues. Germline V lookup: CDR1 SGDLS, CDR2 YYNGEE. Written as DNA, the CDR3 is TGTGCCAGCAGCGTAGGTGGGCAGGGGTACTACGAGCAGTACTTC. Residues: CASSVGGQGYYEQYF. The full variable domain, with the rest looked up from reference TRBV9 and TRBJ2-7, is DSGVTQTPKHLITATGQRVTLRCSPRSGDLSVYWYQQSLDQGLQFLIQYYNGEERAKGNILERFSAQQFPDLHSELNLSSLELGDSALYFCASSVGGQGYYEQYFGPGTRLTVT.

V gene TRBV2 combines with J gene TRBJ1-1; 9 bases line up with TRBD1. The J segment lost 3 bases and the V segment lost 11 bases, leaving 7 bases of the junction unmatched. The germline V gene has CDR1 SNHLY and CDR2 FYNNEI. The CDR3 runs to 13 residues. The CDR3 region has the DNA TGTGCCGGACAGGACAGGGGCGACACTGAAGCTTTCTTT. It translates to CAGQDRGDTEAFF. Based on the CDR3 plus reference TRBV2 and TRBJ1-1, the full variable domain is EPEVTQTPSHQVTQMGQEVILRCVPISNHLYFYWYRQILGQKVEFLVSFYNNEISEKSEIFDDQFSVERPDGSNFTLKIRSTKLEDSAMYFCAGQDRGDTEAFFGQGTRLTVV.

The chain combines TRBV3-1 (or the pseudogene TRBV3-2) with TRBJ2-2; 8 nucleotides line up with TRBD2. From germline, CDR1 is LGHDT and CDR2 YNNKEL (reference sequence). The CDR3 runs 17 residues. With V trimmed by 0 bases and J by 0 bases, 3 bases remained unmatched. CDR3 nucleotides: TGTGCCAGCAGCCAAGAACCGGGACTAGCGAACACCGGGGAGCTGTTTTTT. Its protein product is CASSQEPGLANTGELFF.

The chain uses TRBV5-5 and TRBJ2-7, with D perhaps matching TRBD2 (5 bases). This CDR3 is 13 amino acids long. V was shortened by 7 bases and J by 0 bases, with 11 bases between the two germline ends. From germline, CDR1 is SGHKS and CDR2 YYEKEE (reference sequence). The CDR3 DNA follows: TGTGCCAGCGTCGAGGGTCCCTCCTACGAGCAGTACTTC. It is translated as CASVEGPSYEQYF.

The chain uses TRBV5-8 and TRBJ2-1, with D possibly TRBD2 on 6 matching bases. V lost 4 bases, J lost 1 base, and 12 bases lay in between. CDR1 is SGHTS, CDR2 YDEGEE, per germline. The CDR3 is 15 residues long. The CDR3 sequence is CASSPASGSYNEQFF. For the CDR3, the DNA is TGTGCCAGCAGCCCTGCCAGCGGGTCCTACAATGAGCAGTTCTTC. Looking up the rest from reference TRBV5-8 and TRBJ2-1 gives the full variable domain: EAGVTQSPTHLIKTRGQQATLRCSPISGHTSVYWYQQALGLGLQFLLWYDEGEERNRGNFPPRFSGRQFPNYSSELNVNALELEDSALYLCASSPASGSYNEQFFGPGTRLTVL.

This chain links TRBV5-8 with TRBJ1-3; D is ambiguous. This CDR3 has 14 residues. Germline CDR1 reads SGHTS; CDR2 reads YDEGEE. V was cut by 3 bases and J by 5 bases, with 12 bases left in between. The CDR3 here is CASSSMNSRNTIYF. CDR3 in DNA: TGTGCCAGCAGCTCCATGAACTCACGAAACACCATATATTTT.

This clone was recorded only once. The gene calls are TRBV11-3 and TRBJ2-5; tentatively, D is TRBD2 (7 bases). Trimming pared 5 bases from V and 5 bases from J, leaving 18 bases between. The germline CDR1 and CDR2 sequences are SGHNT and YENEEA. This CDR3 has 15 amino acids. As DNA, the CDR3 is TGTGCCAGCAGCAGCCTGGGGGGGGGCCGGGAGACCCAGTACTTC. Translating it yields CASSSLGGGRETQYF.

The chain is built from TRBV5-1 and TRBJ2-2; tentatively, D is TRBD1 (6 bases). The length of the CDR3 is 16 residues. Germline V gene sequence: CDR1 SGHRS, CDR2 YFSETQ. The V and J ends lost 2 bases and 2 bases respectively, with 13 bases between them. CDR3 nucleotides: TGCGCCAGCAGCTTCGTCAGGGGTGGTAACACCGGGGAGCTGTTTTTT. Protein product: CASSFVRGGNTGELFF.

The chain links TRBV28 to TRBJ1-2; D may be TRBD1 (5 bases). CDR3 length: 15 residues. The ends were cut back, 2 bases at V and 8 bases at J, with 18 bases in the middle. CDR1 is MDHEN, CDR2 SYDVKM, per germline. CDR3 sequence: CASSLGIGQEGGYTF. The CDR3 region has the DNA TGTGCCAGCAGTTTAGGTATCGGGCAGGAGGGGGGCTACACCTTC.

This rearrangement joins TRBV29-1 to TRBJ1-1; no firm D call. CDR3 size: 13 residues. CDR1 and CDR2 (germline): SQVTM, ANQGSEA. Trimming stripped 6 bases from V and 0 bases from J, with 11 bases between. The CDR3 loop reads CSVQHNMNTEAFF. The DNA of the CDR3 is TGCAGCGTACAGCACAATATGAACACTGAAGCTTTCTTT.